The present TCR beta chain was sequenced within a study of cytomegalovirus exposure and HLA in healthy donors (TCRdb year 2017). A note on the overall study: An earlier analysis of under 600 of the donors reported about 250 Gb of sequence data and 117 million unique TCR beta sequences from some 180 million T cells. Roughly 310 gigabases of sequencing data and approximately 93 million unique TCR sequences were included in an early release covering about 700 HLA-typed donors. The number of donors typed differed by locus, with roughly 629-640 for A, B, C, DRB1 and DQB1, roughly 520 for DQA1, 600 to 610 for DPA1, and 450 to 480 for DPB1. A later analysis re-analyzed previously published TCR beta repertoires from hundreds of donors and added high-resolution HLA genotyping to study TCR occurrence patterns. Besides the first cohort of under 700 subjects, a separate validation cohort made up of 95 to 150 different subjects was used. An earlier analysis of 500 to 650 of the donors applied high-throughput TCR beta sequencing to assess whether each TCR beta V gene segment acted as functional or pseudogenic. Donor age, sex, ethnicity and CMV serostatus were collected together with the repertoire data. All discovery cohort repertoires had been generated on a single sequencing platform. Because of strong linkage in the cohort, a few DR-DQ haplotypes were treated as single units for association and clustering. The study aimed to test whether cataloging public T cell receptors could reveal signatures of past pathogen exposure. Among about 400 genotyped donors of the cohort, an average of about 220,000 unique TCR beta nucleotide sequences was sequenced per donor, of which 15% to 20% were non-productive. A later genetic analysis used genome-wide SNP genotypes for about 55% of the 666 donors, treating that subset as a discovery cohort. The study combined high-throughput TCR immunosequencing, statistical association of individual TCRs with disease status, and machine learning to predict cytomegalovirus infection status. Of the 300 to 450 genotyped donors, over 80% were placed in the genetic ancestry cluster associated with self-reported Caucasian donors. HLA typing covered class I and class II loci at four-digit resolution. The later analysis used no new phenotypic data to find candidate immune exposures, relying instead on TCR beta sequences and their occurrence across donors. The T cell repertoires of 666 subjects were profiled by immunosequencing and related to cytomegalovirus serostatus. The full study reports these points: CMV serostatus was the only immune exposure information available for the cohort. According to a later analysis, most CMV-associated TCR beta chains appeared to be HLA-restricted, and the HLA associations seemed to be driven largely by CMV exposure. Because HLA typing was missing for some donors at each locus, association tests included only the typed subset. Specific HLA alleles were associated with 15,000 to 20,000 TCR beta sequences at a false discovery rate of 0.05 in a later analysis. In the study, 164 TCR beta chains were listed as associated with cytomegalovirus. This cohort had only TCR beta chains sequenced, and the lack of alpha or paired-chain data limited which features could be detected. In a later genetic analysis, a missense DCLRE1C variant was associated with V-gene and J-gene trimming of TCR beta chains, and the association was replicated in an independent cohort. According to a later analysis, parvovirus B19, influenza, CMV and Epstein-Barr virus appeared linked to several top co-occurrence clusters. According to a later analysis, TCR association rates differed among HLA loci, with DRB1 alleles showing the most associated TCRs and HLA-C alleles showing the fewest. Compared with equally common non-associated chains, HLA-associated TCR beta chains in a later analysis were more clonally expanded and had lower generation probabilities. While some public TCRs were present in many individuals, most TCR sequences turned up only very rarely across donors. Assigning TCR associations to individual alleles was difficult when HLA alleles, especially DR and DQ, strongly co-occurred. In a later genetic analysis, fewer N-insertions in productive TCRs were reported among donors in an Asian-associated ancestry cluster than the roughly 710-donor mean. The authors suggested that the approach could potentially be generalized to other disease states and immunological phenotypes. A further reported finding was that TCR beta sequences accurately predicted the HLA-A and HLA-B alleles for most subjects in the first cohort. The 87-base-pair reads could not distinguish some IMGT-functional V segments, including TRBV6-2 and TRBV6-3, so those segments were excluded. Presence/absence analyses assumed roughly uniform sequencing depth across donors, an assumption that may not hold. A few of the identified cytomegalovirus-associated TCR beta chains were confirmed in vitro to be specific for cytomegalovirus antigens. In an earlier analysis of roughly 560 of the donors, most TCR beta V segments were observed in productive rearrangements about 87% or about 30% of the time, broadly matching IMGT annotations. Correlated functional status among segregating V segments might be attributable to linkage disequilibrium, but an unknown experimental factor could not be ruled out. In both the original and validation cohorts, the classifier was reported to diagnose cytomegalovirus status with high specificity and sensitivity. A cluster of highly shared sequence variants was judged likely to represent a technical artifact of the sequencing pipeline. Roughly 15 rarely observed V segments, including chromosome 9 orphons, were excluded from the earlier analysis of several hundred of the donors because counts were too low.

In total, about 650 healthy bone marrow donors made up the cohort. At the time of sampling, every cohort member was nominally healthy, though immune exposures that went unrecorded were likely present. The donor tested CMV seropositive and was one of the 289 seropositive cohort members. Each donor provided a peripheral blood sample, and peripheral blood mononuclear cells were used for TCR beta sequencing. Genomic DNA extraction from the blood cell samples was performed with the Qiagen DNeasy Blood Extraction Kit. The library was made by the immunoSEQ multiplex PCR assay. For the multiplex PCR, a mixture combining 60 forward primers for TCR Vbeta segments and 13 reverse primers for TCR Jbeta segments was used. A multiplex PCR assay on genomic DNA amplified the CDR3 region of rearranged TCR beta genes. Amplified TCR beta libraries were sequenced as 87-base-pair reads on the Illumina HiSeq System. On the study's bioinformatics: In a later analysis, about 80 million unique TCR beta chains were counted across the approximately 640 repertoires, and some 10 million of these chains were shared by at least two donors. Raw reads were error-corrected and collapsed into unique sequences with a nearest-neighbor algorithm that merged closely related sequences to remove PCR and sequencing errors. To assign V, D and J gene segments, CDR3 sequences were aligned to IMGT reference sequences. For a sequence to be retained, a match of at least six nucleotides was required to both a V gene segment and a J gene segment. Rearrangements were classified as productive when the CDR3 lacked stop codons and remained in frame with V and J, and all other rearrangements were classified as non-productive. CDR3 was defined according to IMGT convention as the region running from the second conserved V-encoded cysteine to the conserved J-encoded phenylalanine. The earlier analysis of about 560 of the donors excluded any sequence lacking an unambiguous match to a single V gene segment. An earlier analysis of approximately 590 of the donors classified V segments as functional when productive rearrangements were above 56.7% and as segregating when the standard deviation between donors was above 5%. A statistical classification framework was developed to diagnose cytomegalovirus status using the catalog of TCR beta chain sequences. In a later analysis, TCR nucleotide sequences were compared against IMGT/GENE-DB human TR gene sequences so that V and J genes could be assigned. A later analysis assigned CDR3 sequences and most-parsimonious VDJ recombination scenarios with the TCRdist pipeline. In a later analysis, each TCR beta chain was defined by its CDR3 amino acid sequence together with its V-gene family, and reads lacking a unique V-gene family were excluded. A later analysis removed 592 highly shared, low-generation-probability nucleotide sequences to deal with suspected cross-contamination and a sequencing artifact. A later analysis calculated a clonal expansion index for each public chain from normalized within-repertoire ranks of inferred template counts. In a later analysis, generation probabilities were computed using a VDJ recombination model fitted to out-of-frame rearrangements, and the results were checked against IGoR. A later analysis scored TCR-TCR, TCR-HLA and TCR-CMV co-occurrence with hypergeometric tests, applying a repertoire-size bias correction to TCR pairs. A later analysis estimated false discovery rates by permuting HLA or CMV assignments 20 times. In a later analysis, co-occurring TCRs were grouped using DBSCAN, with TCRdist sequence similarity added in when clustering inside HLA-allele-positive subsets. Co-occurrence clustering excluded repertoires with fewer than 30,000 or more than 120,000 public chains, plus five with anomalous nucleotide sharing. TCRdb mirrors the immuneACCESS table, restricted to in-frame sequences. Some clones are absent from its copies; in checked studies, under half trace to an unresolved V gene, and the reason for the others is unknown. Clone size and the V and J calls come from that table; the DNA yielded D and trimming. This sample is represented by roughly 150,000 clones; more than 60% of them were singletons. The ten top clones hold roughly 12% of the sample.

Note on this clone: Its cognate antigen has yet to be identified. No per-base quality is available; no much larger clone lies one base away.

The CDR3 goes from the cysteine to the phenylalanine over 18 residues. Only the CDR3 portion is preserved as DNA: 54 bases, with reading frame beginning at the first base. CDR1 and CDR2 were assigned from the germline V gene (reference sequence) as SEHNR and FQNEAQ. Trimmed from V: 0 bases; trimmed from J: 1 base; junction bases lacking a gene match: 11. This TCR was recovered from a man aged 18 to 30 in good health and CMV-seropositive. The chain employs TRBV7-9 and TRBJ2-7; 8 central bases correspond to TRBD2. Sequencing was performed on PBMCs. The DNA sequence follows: TGTGCCAGCAGCTTAGCGGGCGGCGGGAGGCTAGGGTCCTACGAGCAGTACTTC. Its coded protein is CASSLAGGGRLGSYEQYF.